These T cell receptor beta chains were read from a single sample in a study of shared clonotypes between healthy human individuals. Sequencing used immunoSEQ multiplex PCR; TCRdb keeps in-frame clones, though not all of them. This repertoire shows hundreds of thousands of clones, roughly 70% found once; its top ten account for roughly 1.7%. The sample was memory CD4+ T cells sorted from blood. The receptors were sampled from a woman aged 30 to 39 in good health. Both conserved end residues are part of each CDR3. A D gene is named only where the DNA matches it firmly. For some rows the clone size is stated as once, few or many, or as a class when expanded; others skip it.

clone_size	v_call	d_call	j_call	cdr3_nt	cdr3_aa
.	TRBV19	.	TRBJ1-4	TGTGCCAGTAGTACCCTTGGCCTAGGGGAGGAACAGTCGGAAAAACTGTTTTTT	CASSTLGLGEEQSEKLFF
.	TRBV28	TRBD1	TRBJ2-7	TGTGCCAGCAGCAAGACAGGGGGAGAGCAGTACTTC	CASSKTGGEQYF
.	TRBV7-9	TRBD1	TRBJ2-7	TGTGCCAGCAGCTATATGGGACAGGGGACATACGAGCAGTACTTC	CASSYMGQGTYEQYF
.	TRBV10-1	.	TRBJ1-4	TGCGCCAGCAGTGAGTTCGTCTCTAATGAAAAACTGTTTTTT	CASSEFVSNEKLFF
.	TRBV19	TRBD1	TRBJ1-1	TGTGCCACAGGGGGCATGAACACTGAAGCTTTCTTT	CATGGMNTEAFF
.	TRBV27	.	TRBJ1-4	TGTGCCAGCAGACGTGCCGGAGCAACTAATGAAAAACTGTTTTTT	CASRRAGATNEKLFF
.	TRBV10-3	.	TRBJ2-1	TGTGCCATCAGTGAGTCTGGCGGCGCTAGGGATGAGCAGTTCTTC	CAISESGGARDEQFF
once	TRBV6-5	TRBD1	TRBJ1-1	TGTGCCAGCAGTTACGCCGGGACAGGGACCACTGAAGCTTTCTTT	CASSYAGTGTTEAFF
.	TRBV7-2	TRBD2	TRBJ2-1	TGTGCCAGCAGCTTATGGCTAGCGGGGTCCAAGGATGAGCAGTTCTTC	CASSLWLAGSKDEQFF
.	TRBV5-1	.	TRBJ2-2	TGCGCCAGCCACTCACAGGGACTCTCAGACACCGGGGAGCTGTTTTTT	CASHSQGLSDTGELFF
.	TRBV19	TRBD1	TRBJ2-5	TGTGCCAGTAGCTCGACAGGGACGGAGACCCAGTACTTC	CASSSTGTETQYF
.	TRBV7-3	.	TRBJ2-2	TGTGCCAGCAGCCCCGGGACTCATATGACCGGGGAGCTGTTTTTT	CASSPGTHMTGELFF
.	TRBV28	.	TRBJ1-2	TGTGCCAGCAGTTATTCAGCCTCATGGTTGAACTATGGCTACACCTTC	CASSYSASWLNYGYTF
.	TRBV28	TRBD2	TRBJ2-5	TGTGCCAGCAGTCCCCTAGCGGTACAAGAGACCCAGTACTTC	CASSPLAVQETQYF
.	TRBV21-1	.	TRBJ1-1	TGTGCCAGCAGCCCTACAGGGGGACGCACTGAAGCTTTCTTT	CASSPTGGRTEAFF
.	TRBV6-6	.	TRBJ2-3	TGTGCCTGTTCGGGGATCCCCCCAGATACGCAGTATTTT	CACSGIPPDTQYF
.	TRBV15	.	TRBJ2-1	TGTGCCACCAGCGACGGGCTTGCCTACAATGAGCAGTTCTTC	CATSDGLAYNEQFF
once	TRBV6-1	TRBD1	TRBJ1-2	TGTGCCAGCAGTGAGCTGACAGGGAACTATGGCTACACCTTC	CASSELTGNYGYTF
once	TRBV11-2	.	TRBJ2-3	TGTGCCAGCAGCTTAACGGGAATCCGTACAGATACGCAGTATTTT	CASSLTGIRTDTQYF
.	TRBV10-3	.	TRBJ1-1	TGTGCCATCAGTGGGTTTGGGGTGATGAACACTGAAGCTTTCTTT	CAISGFGVMNTEAFF
.	TRBV5-4	TRBD1	TRBJ1-1	TGTGCCAGCACCCCCCGGGGACAGTTCCTTGGAGCTTTCTTT	CASTPRGQFLGAFF
many	TRBV4-2	TRBD1	TRBJ1-1	TGTGCCAGCAGCCTCCCGGGACAGCGAAACACTGAAGCTTTCTTT	CASSLPGQRNTEAFF
.	TRBV11-2	.	TRBJ2-3	TGTGCCAGCAGCCACATCAGGGGCCCAAACACAGATACGCAGTATTTT	CASSHIRGPNTDTQYF
many	TRBV5-6	.	TRBJ2-7	TGTGCCAGCAGCCGAAGATGGGGGGAGCAGTACTTC	CASSRRWGEQYF
.	TRBV2	.	TRBJ2-3	TGTGCCAGCACGCCCACTCGCACAGATACGCAGTATTTT	CASTPTRTDTQYF
.	TRBV7-9	.	TRBJ1-2	TGTGCCAGCAGCTTATTCGAAACGGACAATGGCTACACCTTC	CASSLFETDNGYTF
.	TRBV19	TRBD1	TRBJ1-5	TGTGCCAGTAGTACGCAGGGGGACGGCAATCAGCCCCAGCATTTT	CASSTQGDGNQPQHF
.	TRBV5-1	.	TRBJ2-1	TGCGCCAGCAGCCCGGGACTCGTCAGTGAGCAGTTCTTC	CASSPGLVSEQFF
few	TRBV4-2	.	TRBJ2-4	TGTGCCAGCAGCCAAGATCGCCTAGTTTTAAACATTCAGTACTTC	CASSQDRLVLNIQYF
.	TRBV5-1	TRBD2	TRBJ2-7	TGCGCCAGCAGCTTAAGTACCGGGACGGATAAAAGCGGGAACTACGAGCAGTACTTC	CASSLSTGTDKSGNYEQYF
few	TRBV28	.	TRBJ1-2	TGTGCCAGCACCCGGGACATTAAAATCTATGGCTACACCTTC	CASTRDIKIYGYTF
.	TRBV19	TRBD1	TRBJ2-5	TGTGCCAGTAGTACCGACAGGGTGGGGGAGACCCAGTACTTC	CASSTDRVGETQYF
.	TRBV27	.	TRBJ2-1	TGTGCCAGCAGTTTATCCCTCGGAGGGGGCAATGAGCAGTTCTTC	CASSLSLGGGNEQFF
many	TRBV11-2	TRBD1	TRBJ1-1	TGTGCCAGCAGCTTCACCTCCGGGACAGGGTCTGAAGCTTTCTTT	CASSFTSGTGSEAFF
.	TRBV25-1	.	TRBJ1-4	TGTGCCAGCAGTGAACCTGGACAGTTCGAAAAACTGTTTTTT	CASSEPGQFEKLFF
.	TRBV6-5	.	TRBJ1-1	TGTGCCAGCAGTTATAGTTGGAATGAAGCTTTCTTT	CASSYSWNEAFF
.	TRBV28	.	TRBJ1-1	TGTGCCAGCAGTTTGATAGGCATGACGAACACTGAAGCTTTCTTT	CASSLIGMTNTEAFF
.	TRBV19	TRBD2	TRBJ2-1	TGTGCCAGTAATCTAGGGGCGGGAGGGCCGGAAAATGAGCAGTTCTTC	CASNLGAGGPENEQFF
few	TRBV4-1	.	TRBJ2-5	TGCGCCAGCAGCCAAGGCCACGGGGTTCGGGAGACCCAGTACTTC	CASSQGHGVRETQYF
medium-sized	TRBV15	.	TRBJ1-3	TGTGCCACCAGCATGATTATGACAGGCTCTGGAAACACCATATATTTT	CATSMIMTGSGNTIYF
.	TRBV25-1	.	TRBJ2-7	TGTGCCAGCAGTGAATCCGCACAGGGTACCTACGAGCAGTACTTC	CASSESAQGTYEQYF
.	TRBV28	.	TRBJ1-4	TGTGCCAGCAGTCGGGCCCATATTGCAACTAATGAAAAACTGTTTTTT	CASSRAHIATNEKLFF
.	TRBV7-3	.	TRBJ2-1	TGTGCCAGCAGCCTAGCCTCCTACAATGAGCAGTTCTTC	CASSLASYNEQFF